The next 23 T cell receptor beta chains were all read from a single sample in a study of control samples from healthy donors and cancer patients. The assay was immunoSEQ multiplex PCR, and TCRdb's table has in-frame clones only and misses some. The sample has approximately 190,000 clones; approximately 91% are singletons. The sample comprised blood. The source of these receptors is a man under 40 in good health.

The rearrangement uses TRBV7-9 and TRBJ2-3; 7 bases match TRBD2. The CDR3 consists of 14 residues. The germline V gene encodes CDR1 SEHNR and CDR2 FQNEAQ (reference sequence). V shed 5 bases, J shed 5 bases, and the junction held 7 bases outside the gene matches. The DNA of the CDR3 is TGTGCCAGCAGCCCGTCGGGGGGAGTAGATACGCAGTATTTT. Translation gives CASSPSGGVDTQYF. The full variable domain, its missing parts supplied by reference TRBV7-9 and TRBJ2-3, is DTGVSQNPRHKITKRGQNVTFRCDPISEHNRLYWYRQTLGQGPEFLTYFQNEAQLEKSRLLSDRFSAERPKGSFSTLEIQRTEQGDSAMYLCASSPSGGVDTQYFGPGTRLTVL.

In its sample, this clone was seen a few times. The DNA of the CDR3 is TGTGCCAGCTCCCCAGGGGTCAGCACTGAAGCTTTCTTT. Protein: CASSPGVSTEAFF. The V and J genes are TRBV18 and TRBJ1-1, with D perhaps matching TRBD1 (6 bases). In germline, CDR1 is KGHSH, CDR2 LQKENI. The V and J ends lost 6 bases and 4 bases respectively, with 12 bases between them. The CDR3 loop spans 13 amino acids.

The chain combines TRBV5-1 with TRBJ1-1; 8 nucleotides agree with TRBD1. The germline V gene has CDR1 SGHRS and CDR2 YFSETQ. V lost 3 bases to trimming and J lost 2 bases; unmatched junction nucleotides: 3. The CDR3 runs to 14 residues. As DNA, the CDR3 is TGCGCCAGCAGCTACACAGGGGGAAACACTGAAGCTTTCTTT. Protein sequence: CASSYTGGNTEAFF.

This chain joins TRBV2 and TRBJ2-2; D gene unclear. Germline loops: CDR1 SNHLY, CDR2 FYNNEI. The CDR3 is made up of 14 amino acids. V lost 1 base to trimming and J lost 4 bases, with 7 bases between them. This CDR3 reads CASSEGRLTGELFF. The CDR3 DNA follows: TGTGCCAGCAGTGAAGGGCGACTCACCGGGGAGCTGTTTTTT.

This CDR3 reads CASSQDPQASPNTQYF. The CDR3, as DNA: TGTGCCAGCAGCCAAGATCCCCAGGCTAGCCCTAATACGCAGTATTTT. The chain has TRBV3-1 (or the pseudogene TRBV3-2) and TRBJ2-3, with D possibly matching TRBD2 (5 bases). Germline V CDR1 and CDR2: LGHDT, YNNKEL (reference sequence). The V and J ends lost 0 bases and 7 bases respectively, with 17 bases between them. The CDR3 loop spans 16 amino acids.

The chain joins TRBV18 to TRBJ1-1; 7 positions match TRBD1. J was trimmed by 0 bases and V by 6 bases; bases with no gene match: 7. The CDR3 sequence is 15 residues long. Germline-derived CDR1 and CDR2 are KGHSH and LQKENI. The DNA of the CDR3 is TGTGCCAGCTCTCGGGACAGAGGCATGAACACTGAAGCTTTCTTT. Translated: CASSRDRGMNTEAFF. Full variable domain (missing parts from reference TRBV18 and TRBJ1-1): NAGVMQNPRHLVRRRGQEARLRCSPMKGHSHVYWYRQLPEEGLKFMVYLQKENIIDESGMPKERFSAEFPKEGPSILRIQQVVRGDSAAYFCASSRDRGMNTEAFFGQGTRLTVV.

The gene calls are TRBV7-9 and TRBJ2-1, with 7 bases identical to TRBD2. The J segment lost 9 bases and the V segment lost 3 bases, leaving 14 bases of the junction unmatched. Germline assignment: CDR1 SEHNR and CDR2 FQNEAQ (reference sequence). The CDR3 is 16 residues long. As DNA, the CDR3 is TGTGCCAGCAGCTTTGTCCCGGGACTAATAGCACCTGAGCAGTTCTTC. It is translated as CASSFVPGLIAPEQFF.

J is TRBJ1-4 and V is TRBV5-1; D uncertain. This CDR3 region has 15 residues. Germline loops: CDR1 SGHRS, CDR2 YFSETQ. V lost 4 bases and J lost 0, with 10 bases in between. The CDR3 sequence: CASSPQRATNEKLFF. The CDR3 DNA reads as TGCGCCAGCAGCCCCCAACGCGCAACTAATGAAAAACTGTTTTTT.

This chain links TRBV6-1 with TRBJ1-3; no clear D. The germline V gene encodes CDR1 MNHNS and CDR2 SASEGT. The CDR3 runs to 13 residues. V lost 3 bases and J 4 bases, leaving 7 bases between the germline ends. The CDR3 DNA sequence: TGTGCCAGCAGTGACGGGATAGGAAACACCATATATTTT. Protein product: CASSDGIGNTIYF.

DNA of the CDR3: TGTGCCAGCAGTGCCCATCCGGCGGGCAATGAGCAGTTCTTC. Amino acid sequence: CASSAHPAGNEQFF. The chain links TRBV11-2 to TRBJ2-1, with D possibly being TRBD2 (5 bases). Germline V lookup: CDR1 SGHAT, CDR2 FQNNGV. CDR3 size: 14 residues. The V and J ends lost 6 bases and 6 bases respectively, with 15 bases between them.

The chain links TRBV28 to TRBJ1-2, with 9 bases that match TRBD1. V dropped 3 bases and J dropped 10; count of bases not matched to a gene: 12. The germline V gene has CDR1 MDHEN and CDR2 SYDVKM. The CDR3 loop spans 15 amino acids. The CDR3 here is CASSLSGQGEYAYTF. The CDR3, as DNA: TGTGCCAGCAGTTTGTCGGGACAGGGTGAATACGCCTACACCTTC.

V gene TRBV7-9 combines with J gene TRBJ2-2; D not resolved. The CDR3 extends over 16 amino acids. Germline V gene data show CDR1 as SEHNR and CDR2 as FQNEAQ (reference sequence). Trimming left V 6 bases short and J 0 bases short, with 14 bases between. CDR3 sequence: CASSFSGLTNTGELFF. The CDR3 bases are TGTGCCAGCAGTTTCTCGGGCCTTACGAACACCGGGGAGCTGTTTTTT.

This sequence joins TRBV28 and TRBJ2-2; D possibly corresponds to TRBD1 (5 bases). V dropped 7 bases and J dropped 7 bases, with 16 bases sitting between them. CDR3 length: 14 residues. The germline V gene encodes CDR1 MDHEN and CDR2 SYDVKM. The CDR3 nucleotides read TGTGCCAGCACCCTACGGCAGGGTCGCGGGGAGCTGTTTTTT. Translation gives CASTLRQGRGELFF.

As concerns this clone: Other DNA sequences in this specimen translate into the identical CDR3. This chain joins TRBV5-1 and TRBJ1-1; D is perhaps TRBD1 (5 bases). V was cut by 1 base and J by 1 base, with 11 bases left in between. The CDR3 contains 15 residues. From germline, CDR1 is SGHRS and CDR2 YFSETQ. The CDR3 DNA reads TGCGCCAGCAGCTTGTTCGGGGGAGGGAACACTGAAGCTTTCTTT. As protein: CASSLFGGGNTEAFF.

This chain connects TRBV6-5 to TRBJ1-2; 7 bases are a match to TRBD1. Germline CDR1 is MNHEY and CDR2 is SVGAGI. V shed 4 bases, J shed 4 bases, and the junction held 3 bases outside the gene matches. The CDR3 runs to 13 residues. The CDR3 sequence is CASSWDSSYGYTF. In DNA form, the CDR3 reads TGTGCCAGCAGTTGGGACAGCTCCTATGGCTACACCTTC.

CDR3: CASSIQGPDTQYF. The CDR3 DNA sequence: TGTGCCAGCAGCATACAGGGCCCAGATACGCAGTATTTT. The chain combines TRBV7-9 with TRBJ2-3; D is perhaps TRBD1 (6 bases). The CDR3 loop spans 13 amino acids. The germline V and J ends were trimmed by 5 bases and 4 bases, with 10 bases remaining between them. CDR1 is SEHNR and CDR2 is FQNEAQ in the germline V gene (reference sequence).

The chain recombines TRBV2 with TRBJ2-3; TRBD2 matches 8 bases. Germline-derived CDR1 and CDR2 are SNHLY and FYNNEI. The CDR3 is made up of 15 amino acids. With 6 bases clipped from V and 1 base from J, the junction kept 6 bases outside the gene matches. The CDR3 loop reads CASREKTSGTDTQYF. The CDR3, as DNA: TGTGCCAGCAGGGAAAAGACTAGCGGCACAGATACGCAGTATTTT.

The rearrangement uses TRBV18 and TRBJ1-2; D is undetermined. Germline lookup yields CDR1 KGHSH and CDR2 LQKENI. The CDR3 length is 16 residues. The ends were cut back, 1 base at V and 1 base at J, with 13 bases in the middle. The CDR3 nucleotides read TGTGCCAGCTCACCACTCTCGGACCCGAATAACTATGGCTACACCTTC. This encodes CASSPLSDPNNYGYTF.

The chain carries TRBV28 and TRBJ1-2; D gene uncertain. The V end lost 3 bases, the J end lost 8 bases, and 19 bases lay between the germline ends. There are 15 residues in the CDR3. From germline, CDR1 is MDHEN and CDR2 SYDVKM. CDR3: CASSFGGVRARGYTF. As DNA, the CDR3 is TGTGCCAGCAGTTTTGGCGGGGTGAGGGCTAGGGGCTACACCTTC.

This chain links TRBV5-1 with TRBJ2-1, with D possibly being TRBD2 (6 bases). Germline CDR1 reads SGHRS; CDR2 reads YFSETQ. Trimming took 1 base from V and 9 from J, leaving 14 bases between them. The CDR3 is 14 residues long. CDR3 in DNA: TGCGCCAGCAGCTTGTCCGCTAGCGCGCGTGAGCAGTTCTTC. Amino acids: CASSLSASAREQFF.

This chain uses TRBV6-6 with TRBJ1-1; D is unclear. Trimming cost V 6 bases and J 0 bases, with 5 bases left between them. CDR1 and CDR2 from the germline V gene are MNHNY and SVGAGI (reference sequence). CDR3 length: 12 residues. The CDR3 DNA follows: TGTGCCAGCAGCACCCTGAACACTGAAGCTTTCTTT. This codes for CASSTLNTEAFF.

The rearrangement joins TRBV3-1 (or the pseudogene TRBV3-2) to TRBJ2-3; 11 nucleotides align to TRBD2. The germline V gene encodes CDR1 LGHDT and CDR2 YNNKEL (reference sequence). V was clipped by 1 base and J by 4 bases; unmatched bases: 1. The CDR3 has 15 amino acids. CDR3 residues: CASSQGLAGSDTQYF. CDR3 sequence (DNA): TGTGCCAGCAGCCAAGGACTAGCGGGATCAGATACGCAGTATTTT.

This clone was detected once. The chain combines TRBV21-1 with TRBJ1-5; the table names TRBD1, a call not compared with the DNA. TRBV21-1 counts as a pseudogene. The CDR3 length is 18 residues. In DNA form, the CDR3 reads TGTGCCAGCAGTTTTTTCCGGGACACTGTTTTAAGCAATCAGCCCCAGCATTTT. This sequence encodes CASSFFRDTVLSNQPQHF.